The rows below give T cell receptor beta chains drawn from one sample of a study of blood T cell repertoires in COVID-19. Data came from immunoSEQ multiplex PCR; TCRdb stores just in-frame clones and leaves some out. The data show 45,000 to 65,000 clones, with 88% seen just once and about 3% held by the top ten. Source material: peripheral blood. Source of these receptors: a human donor in a cohort sampled during active COVID-19. Both conserved end residues are trimmed from each CDR3. Clone size is stated in some rows and not others, as once, few, many or a class when expanded.

j_call clone_size v_call cdr3_aa
TRBJ2-7 NA TRBV7-2 ASSLAGGRHEQY
TRBJ1-2 NA TRBV14 ASSQGGGQRYGYT
TRBJ1-2 once TRBV2 ASSERTPGDYGYT
TRBJ1-2 NA TRBV7-8 ASSYSGGNYGYT
TRBJ2-6 NA TRBV27 ASSYDSSGANVLT
TRBJ2-7 once TRBV6-5 ASSYSGGNSYEQY
TRBJ1-5 NA TRBV18 ASSKTGSNQPQH
TRBJ1-2 once TRBV10-2 ASSEPGNGYT
TRBJ2-7 NA TRBV29-1 SVEGYRAGAYEQY
TRBJ1-2 NA TRBV5-8 ASSPGQGFNYGYT
TRBJ2-5 NA TRBV5-1 ASSLVGTRRETQY
TRBJ1-2 NA TRBV19 ASRGGDTGT
TRBJ2-1 NA TRBV12-5 ASHRQGNYNEQF
TRBJ1-5 NA TRBV18 ASSPGMNQPQH
TRBJ1-3 once TRBV4-2 ASSPEVRGNTIY
TRBJ1-2 NA TRBV25-1 ASSADRGRYGYT
TRBJ1-5 NA TRBV5-8 ASSRGHSIGQPQH
TRBJ1-3 NA TRBV29-1 SVRGSSGNTIY
TRBJ2-7 NA TRBV11-3 ASRPRGGEYEQY
TRBJ2-1 once TRBV24-1 ATSDSGGASPYNEQF
TRBJ1-1 once TRBV19 ASRRRENTEAF
TRBJ2-7 NA TRBV2 ASSEEGTESSEQY
TRBJ2-1 NA TRBV11-2 ASSFDRNNEQF
TRBJ1-1 NA TRBV5-4 ASSLRSGNTEAF
TRBJ1-3 NA TRBV2 ASSDAGEAGNTIY
TRBJ1-3 NA TRBV30 AWNAGHGNTIY
TRBJ2-1 NA TRBV5-1 ASSPGTQGPQQF
TRBJ2-7 NA TRBV19 ASSWTGAYEQY
TRBJ2-1 NA TRBV3-1/TRBV3-2 ASSPGLAGVHGLSQF
TRBJ1-1 NA TRBV12-3/TRBV12-4 ASRGGSKTEAF